Below, 32 T cell receptor beta chains from the same sample are listed, as sequenced in a study of metastatic and nonmetastatic thyroid tumors. Prior to thyroid surgery, none of the patients had received any treatment. With MiXCR, TCRdb called clones anew from the PCR reads. This sample has over 7,500 clones, with 20% to 30% found just once. Sample: adjacent normal tissue. Every receptor here comes from a female donor with papillary thyroid cancer or a benign thyroid nodule (not recorded which). Some clones in this sample may be carry-over from other donors' samples.

The chain employs TRBV14 and TRBJ2-3; TRBD2 agrees at 9 bases. The germline V gene has CDR1 SGHDN and CDR2 FVKESK. The CDR3 is 18 residues long. The V gene end was trimmed by 5 bases and the J gene end by 2 bases; junction bases not matched to a gene: 14. The CDR3 spells CASSLVAGVGAHTDTQYF. CDR3 DNA sequence: TGTGCCAGCAGCTTAGTAGCGGGGGTCGGAGCCCACACAGATACGCAGTATTTT.

The chain joins TRBV5-1 to TRBJ1-1; the D gene is possibly TRBD1 (6 bases). Trimming pared 0 bases from V and 4 bases from J, leaving 13 bases between. This CDR3 region has 15 residues. The V gene's germline CDR1 is SGHRS and CDR2 YFSETQ. The CDR3: CASSLDRAVATEAFF. The CDR3 region has the DNA TGCGCCAGCAGCTTGGACAGGGCTGTGGCCACTGAAGCTTTCTTT.

The chain is built from TRBV5-6 and TRBJ1-5, with 8 bases lining up with TRBD1. Trimming took 4 bases from V and 9 from J; bases not matched to a gene: 6. The germline V gene has CDR1 SGHDT and CDR2 YYEEEE. The CDR3 runs 13 residues. CDR3 in amino acids: CASSPGQVGPQHF. The CDR3 DNA follows: TGTGCCAGCAGCCCGGGACAGGTGGGGCCCCAGCATTTT.

This clone was recorded a few times. The rearrangement uses TRBV12-3 or TRBV12-4 and TRBJ1-3, with 7 nucleotides matching TRBD1. The length of the CDR3 is 16 residues. V was pared by 3 bases and J by 0 bases, with 5 bases of the junction left unmatched. The DNA of the CDR3 is TGTGCCAGCAGTTTGGGGACAGCAGCCTCTGGAAACACCATATATTTT. Its translation is CASSLGTAASGNTIYF.

This clone ranks as medium-sized (0.01 to 0.1%). The rearrangement links TRBV10-3 to TRBJ1-1; D may be TRBD1 (5 bases). Trimming stripped 8 bases from V and 1 base from J, with 5 bases between. The CDR3 consists of 11 residues. Germline V gene data show CDR1 as ENHRY and CDR2 as SYGVKD. The CDR3 DNA sequence: TGTGCCATCGGACAGAACACTGAAGCTTTCTTT. Its protein product is CAIGQNTEAFF.

This clone is deemed medium-sized (0.01 to 0.1%). J is TRBJ2-5 and V is TRBV6-1; TRBD1 matches at 7 bases. V lost 6 bases, J lost 5 bases, and 6 bases stayed unmatched. Germline CDR1 is MNHNS and CDR2 is SASEGT. CDR3 size: 13 residues. The CDR3 DNA is TGTGCCAGCAGGAGGGGGCTAGGGGAGACCCAGTACTTC. Amino acids: CASRRGLGETQYF.

The table lists this clone with a count of one. This chain uses TRBV20-1 with TRBJ2-2; perhaps D is TRBD1 or TRBD2 (6 bases each). Germline V gives CDR1 DFQATT, CDR2 SNEGSKA (reference sequence). Trimming cost V 3 bases and J 1 base, with 12 bases left between them. This CDR3 region has 15 residues. The CDR3 region has the DNA TGCAGTGCTAGGGGGGGACACATGAACACCGGGGAGCTGTTTTTT. Protein product: CSARGGHMNTGELFF.

The chain has TRBV19 and TRBJ1-6, with D possibly matching TRBD1 (5 bases). Germline CDR1 is LNHDA and CDR2 is SQIVND (reference sequence). The CDR3 is made up of 13 amino acids. The germline V and J ends were trimmed by 3 bases and 10 bases, with 10 bases remaining between them. Written as DNA, the CDR3 is TGTGCCAGTAGTATGGGTGAGGGGTCACCCCTCCACTTT. It is translated as CASSMGEGSPLHF.

This clone was seen repeatedly, ten times or more. A much larger clone is a single base away; this may be a read error. Here the CDR3 omits its conserved ending phenylalanine or tryptophan, so a read error is the likely source. J is TRBJ2-7 and V is TRBV3-1, with TRBD1 identical over 12 bases. Germline V gene data show CDR1 as LGHDT and CDR2 as YNNKEL (reference sequence). The CDR3 runs to 17 residues. The V gene end was trimmed by 5 bases and the J gene end by 3 bases; junction bases not matched to a gene: 11. Written as DNA, the CDR3 is TGTGCCAGCAGCACCCGGGACAGGGGGCGCTTTGGCTACGAGCAGTACCTC. Residues: CASSTRDRGRFGYEQYL.

V is TRBV3-1 and J is TRBJ2-3; 10 bases fit TRBD2. Trimming removed 6 bases from V and 9 bases from J; junction bases left unmatched: 6. The CDR3 contains 13 residues. CDR1 LGHDT and CDR2 YNNKEL come from the germline V gene (reference sequence). CDR3 loop: CASSDTSGDTQYF. The CDR3 nucleotides are TGTGCCAGCAGTGACACTAGCGGGGACACGCAGTATTTT.

This clone was counted ten times or more. The junction and the germline gene differ at one end; a read error may be behind it. The V call is TRBV4-2, the J call TRBJ2-2; D is perhaps TRBD2 (7 bases). This CDR3 has 15 amino acids. The germline V gene has CDR1 LGHNA and CDR2 YNFKEQ. The DNA for the CDR3 is TGTGCCGGCAGCCAAGGGGAGGGGGGCCATGGGGAGCTGTTTTTT. Translation gives CAGSQGEGGHGELFF.

The V gene is TRBV30, the J gene TRBJ1-3; the D gene is possibly TRBD1 (6 bases). The CDR3 has 14 amino acids. V was pared by 0 bases and J by 2 bases, with 8 bases between. Germline CDR1 and CDR2: GTSNPN and SVGIG (reference sequence). The CDR3 nucleotides are TGTGCCTGGAGTGTATGGGACACTGGAAACACCATATATTTT. Translation: CAWSVWDTGNTIYF.

Turning to this clone: One end of the junction varies from germline; a read error may be responsible. This chain joins TRBV5-4 and TRBJ2-7; possibly TRBD1 or TRBD2 for D (5 bases each). Per germline, CDR1 SGHNT and CDR2 YYREEE (reference sequence). The CDR3 length is 14 residues. The CDR3 nucleotides are TGTGCCAGCAGCGCCACGGGACCCGCAGTAGAGCAGCACTTC. Its translation is CASSATGPAVEQHF.

In its sample, this clone was seen many times. The V and J genes are TRBV7-7 and TRBJ2-5; TRBD1 is a possible D gene (6 bases). The CDR3 extends over 15 amino acids. Trimming stripped 0 bases from V and 7 bases from J, with 15 bases between. Germline V gene lookup returns CDR1 SSHAT and CDR2 FNYEAQ (reference sequence). The CDR3 DNA reads as TGTGCCAGCAGCTTAGCGCCAGGGGTATTAGCGACCCAGTACTTC. Translating it yields CASSLAPGVLATQYF.

This clone has a handful of counts. This chain uses TRBV11-3 with TRBJ1-2, with D unresolved. Trimming pared 4 bases from V and 0 bases from J, leaving 15 bases between. This CDR3 contains 16 residues. In germline, CDR1 is SGHNT, CDR2 YENEEA. This CDR3 is CASSSKDRAPNYGYTF. The CDR3 nucleotides are TGTGCCAGCAGCTCAAAGGACCGAGCACCTAACTATGGCTACACCTTC.

This clone is termed medium-sized. V usage is TRBV6-1 and J usage is TRBJ1-2, with D perhaps TRBD1 (6 bases). Between the trimmed V and J ends, which lost 5 bases and 4 bases, there was a span of 11 bases. CDR1 is MNHNS and CDR2 is SASEGT in the germline V gene. CDR3 length: 13 amino acids. CDR3 sequence reads: CASSRGQSYGYTF. CDR3 nucleotides: TGTGCCAGCAGTCGCGGACAGAGCTATGGCTACACCTTC.

This clone was detected many times. The chain uses TRBV6-1 and TRBJ1-5; weak D call: TRBD1 (6 bases). Germline CDR1 and CDR2: MNHNS and SASEGT. The ends were cut back, 2 bases at V and 3 bases at J, with 14 bases in the middle. This CDR3 contains 16 residues. CDR3: CASSEFLGADNQPQHF. The DNA for the CDR3 is TGTGCCAGCAGTGAATTTCTGGGGGCGGACAATCAGCCCCAGCATTTT.

This clone ranks as large. The genes are TRBV11-2 and TRBJ1-6; no clear D. CDR1 is SGHAT, CDR2 FQNNGV, per germline. V lost 5 bases to trimming and J lost 7 bases, with 12 bases between them. CDR3 size: 14 residues. The CDR3 loop reads CASSLERRNSPLHF. Here the CDR3 DNA reads TGTGCCAGCAGCCTTGAGAGGAGGAATTCACCCCTCCACTTT.

This clone is medium-sized (0.01 to 0.1%) in the sample. The chain carries TRBV27 and TRBJ2-1; no clear D gene. The CDR3 loop spans 14 amino acids. Trimming stripped 6 bases from V and 1 base from J, with 10 bases between. Germline loops: CDR1 MNHEY, CDR2 SMNVEV (reference sequence). The CDR3 is CASRLPGSYNEQFF. Written as DNA, the CDR3 is TGTGCCAGCAGACTACCCGGGTCCTACAATGAGCAGTTCTTC.

This clone was seen more than once but under ten times. The chain recombines TRBV6-1 with TRBJ1-2, with D possibly matching TRBD1 (6 bases). Germline loops: CDR1 MNHNS, CDR2 SASEGT. The ends were cut back, 7 bases at V and 14 bases at J, with 23 bases in the middle. The CDR3 covers 13 residues. The CDR3: CASTLREGRGWTF. For the CDR3, the DNA is TGTGCCAGCACGTTAAGGGAGGGCAGGGGCTGGACCTTC.

This chain joins TRBV12-3 or TRBV12-4 and TRBJ2-1; D perhaps matches TRBD2 (5 bases). V lost 2 bases, J lost 4 bases, and 9 bases lay in between. CDR3 length: 14 residues. The CDR3 is CASSLTSGYNEQFF. The CDR3 DNA sequence: TGTGCCAGCAGTTTAACTAGTGGATACAATGAGCAGTTCTTC.

This clone was picked up a small number of times. The chain employs TRBV11-2 and TRBJ2-2, with 9 bases fitting TRBD2. The CDR3 contains 16 residues. Trimming cost V 4 bases and J 0 bases; bases outside gene matches: 3. CDR1 is SGHAT, CDR2 FQNNGV, per germline. CDR3 DNA sequence: TGTGCCAGCAGCTCGGCTAGCGGGGCGAACACCGGGGAGCTGTTTTTT. Residues: CASSSASGANTGELFF.

By frequency in the sample, this clone is medium-sized. The chain uses TRBV20-1 and TRBJ1-6; no clear D gene. The CDR3 loop spans 17 amino acids. Germline V gives CDR1 DFQATT, CDR2 SNEGSKA (reference sequence). V was pared by 0 bases and J by 2 bases, with 14 bases between. The CDR3 DNA is TGCAGTGCTAGAGATGGAGCCCAAGGAACCTATAATTCACCCCTCCACTTT. Protein product: CSARDGAQGTYNSPLHF.

This clone is medium-sized (0.01 to 0.1%) within its sample. The chain links TRBV27 to TRBJ1-6, with TRBD1 as a possible D gene (5 bases). CDR3 length: 14 amino acids. The germline V gene encodes CDR1 MNHEY and CDR2 SMNVEV (reference sequence). Trimming shortened V by 2 bases and J by 9 bases, and 11 bases separated the two germline ends. CDR3 DNA: TGTGCCAGCAGTTTAAGGATCGGGGGTTCACCCCTCCACTTT. This sequence encodes CASSLRIGGSPLHF.

Note on this clone: One end of the junction varies from germline; a read error may be responsible. The same CDR3 is also encoded by other DNA sequences in this sample. The DNA of the CDR3 is TGTGCCACCTGTCCCCGTGGCACAGATACGCAGTATTTC. Protein: CATCPRGTDTQYF. This chain links TRBV24-1 with TRBJ2-3; unclear D gene. The CDR3 runs 13 residues. Germline CDR1 is KGHDR and CDR2 is SFDVKD.

By share, this clone counts as medium-sized. The chain recombines TRBV6-5 with TRBJ2-3; 12 bases map to TRBD2. The CDR3 sequence is 17 residues long. The V and J ends lost 2 bases and 2 bases, in that order; junction bases with no gene match: 5. Germline V gene sequence: CDR1 MNHEY, CDR2 SVGAGI. CDR3 sequence (DNA): TGTGCCAGCAGTTACCGAGGACTAGCGGGATACACAGATACGCAGTATTTT. Its translation is CASSYRGLAGYTDTQYF.

Many counts were recorded for this clone. One end of the junction varies from germline; a read error may be responsible. The chain has TRBV7-3 and TRBJ2-1; 9 bases are shared with TRBD2. Germline values: CDR1 SGHTA, CDR2 FQGTGA. This CDR3 region has 16 residues. The CDR3 DNA reads as TGTGCCAGCAGCTTGACGGCGGGGGGGTTAGTCAATGAGCAGCTCTTC. This gives the protein CASSLTAGGLVNEQLF.

This chain uses TRBV4-1 with TRBJ2-3; D is undetermined. V lost 0 bases to trimming and J lost 1 base, with 8 bases between them. The CDR3 consists of 15 residues. Germline CDR1 MGHRA, CDR2 YSYEKL. The CDR3: CASSQESWGTDTQYF. CDR3 bases: TGCGCCAGCAGCCAAGAGAGTTGGGGCACAGATACGCAGTATTTT.

The rearrangement uses TRBV6-1 and TRBJ1-6, with a possible D match to TRBD1 (5 bases). The germline V gene encodes CDR1 MNHNS and CDR2 SASEGT. The CDR3 is 14 residues long. V lost 6 bases and J 7 bases, leaving 13 bases between the germline ends. CDR3 DNA sequence: TGTGCCAGCAGCCCCGGGACGACGAATTCACCCCTCCACTTT. This gives the protein CASSPGTTNSPLHF.

This clone was detected many times. The chain carries TRBV7-2 and TRBJ2-4; D not certain. Germline V gives CDR1 SGHTA, CDR2 FQGNSA. V dropped 5 bases and J dropped 0 bases, with 11 bases sitting between them. The CDR3 totals 15 residues. The CDR3 DNA follows: TGTGCCAGCAGCACCTACCAATTAGCCAAAAACATTCAGTACTTC. Its translation is CASSTYQLAKNIQYF.

This clone was recorded a few times. Being one base from a much bigger clone, this may be a read error. The rearrangement links TRBV10-3 to TRBJ2-1; 7 positions agree with TRBD2. CDR3 size: 15 residues. Germline V gene lookup returns CDR1 ENHRY and CDR2 SYGVKD. CDR3 amino acids: CASSESASGHNEQFF. The CDR3 DNA reads as TGTGCCAGCAGTGAATCGGCTAGCGGACACAATGAGCAGTTCTTC.

Details on this clone: At one end the junction does not follow the germline gene, possibly because of a read error. The chain employs TRBV6-4 and TRBJ1-2; 9 bases map to TRBD1. This CDR3 has 14 residues. Germline V CDR1 and CDR2: MRHNA, SNTAGT. As DNA, the CDR3 is TGTGCCAGCAGTTACTCGACAGGGGGATATGGCTACACCTTC. It specifies CASSYSTGGYGYTF.